These 6 T cell receptor beta chains originate from one sample sequenced in a study of beta chain features in type 1 diabetes (dated by TCRdb to 2016 to 2019). The library was prepared using the immunoSEQ multiplex PCR assay. The entire isolated RNA was reverse transcribed using the High Capacity cDNA Reverse Transcription Kit, and thus expressed TCRB transcripts were sequenced. In its TCRdb copy, this immuneACCESS table keeps in-frame sequences only and misses some clones. Where compared with another copy, unresolved V genes explain less than half of these, and the others have no known cause. This sample holds approximately 170,000 clones; under 9.5% were observed only once. The ten largest clonotypes hold 0.5% of the sample. Antigens for these TCRs are unknown. Summary of the overall study and its limitations: Type 1 diabetes patients showed a moderate but significant shortening of TCRB CDR3 length in all four CD4+ subsets.

The sample consisted of central memory CD4+ T cells from blood. These receptors came from a man aged 18-30 years with type 1 diabetes.

This rearrangement joins TRBV6-4 to TRBJ2-1, with 11 bases identical to TRBD2. From germline, CDR1 is MRHNA and CDR2 SNTAGT. This CDR3 is built from 14 residues. V gave up 6 bases and J gave up 9 bases; unmatched junction bases: 7. CDR3 protein: CASSTSGSVGEQFF. In DNA, the CDR3 is TGTGCCAGCAGCACTAGCGGGAGTGTTGGTGAGCAGTTCTTC.

V gene TRBV15 combines with J gene TRBJ2-5; D remains ambiguous. The CDR3 is made up of 15 amino acids. V was shortened by 1 base and J by 3 bases, with 12 bases between the two germline ends. Germline V gives CDR1 LNHNV, CDR2 YYDKDF (reference sequence). In nucleotides, the CDR3 is TGTGCCACCAGCAGAGCCAGGAAGACCGAAGAGACCCAGTACTTC. Its protein is CATSRARKTEETQYF.

This clone has more than one count but fewer than ten. The sample has other DNA sequences that encode this CDR3 too. This rearrangement joins TRBV5-4 to TRBJ2-5; D call uncertain. This CDR3 contains 13 residues. The germline V gene encodes CDR1 SGHNT and CDR2 YYREEE (reference sequence). V was trimmed by 1 base and J by 2 bases, leaving 6 bases between them. CDR3 loop: CASSLTEQETQYF. The DNA for the CDR3 is TGTGCCAGCAGCTTGACGGAGCAAGAGACCCAGTACTTC.

This clone has more than one count but fewer than ten. The same CDR3 also results from other DNA sequences found in this sample. V and J are TRBV28 and TRBJ2-4; weak D call: TRBD1 (6 bases). This CDR3 spans 13 amino acids. Germline-derived CDR1 and CDR2 are MDHEN and SYDVKM. V was shortened by 3 bases and J by 7 bases, with 10 bases between the two germline ends. The CDR3 sequence is CASSLGQGNIQYF. The CDR3 bases are TGTGCCAGCAGTTTGGGGCAGGGGAACATTCAGTACTTC.

This clone was found a few times. The chain couples TRBV7-9 to TRBJ1-2; D might be TRBD1 (5 bases). V was cut by 1 base and J by 4 bases, with 10 bases left in between. The CDR3 sequence is 14 residues long. CDR1 SEHNR and CDR2 FQNEAQ come from the germline V gene (reference sequence). The CDR3 DNA reads TGTGCCAGCAGCTTAGGGCAGGGTTTCTATGGCTACACCTTC. It encodes CASSLGQGFYGYTF.

This clone was observed a handful of times. The V gene is TRBV28, the J gene TRBJ2-7; 8 bases are shared with TRBD1. This CDR3 has 15 amino acids. Germline CDR1 reads MDHEN; CDR2 reads SYDVKM. Losses at the gene ends were 4 bases for V and 7 bases for J; bases not matched to a gene: 12. CDR3 region: CASSSRQGLLWEQYF. CDR3 DNA sequence: TGTGCCAGCAGTTCCCGACAGGGGCTCCTTTGGGAGCAGTACTTC.